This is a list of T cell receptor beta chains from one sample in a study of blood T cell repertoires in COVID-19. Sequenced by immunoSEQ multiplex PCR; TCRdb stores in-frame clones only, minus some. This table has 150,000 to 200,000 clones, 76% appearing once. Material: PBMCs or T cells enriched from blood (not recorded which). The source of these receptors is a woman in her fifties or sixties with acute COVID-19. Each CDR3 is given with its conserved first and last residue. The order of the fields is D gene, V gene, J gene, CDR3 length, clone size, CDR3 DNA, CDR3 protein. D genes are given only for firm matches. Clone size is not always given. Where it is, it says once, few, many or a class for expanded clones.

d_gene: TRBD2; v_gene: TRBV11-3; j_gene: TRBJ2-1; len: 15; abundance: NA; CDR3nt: TGTGCCAGCAGCTTAAGGCGGGGGGACGTGGATGAGCAGTTCTTC; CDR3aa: CASSLRRGDVDEQFF
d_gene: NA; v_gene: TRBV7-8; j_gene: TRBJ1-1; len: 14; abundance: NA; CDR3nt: TGTGCCAGCAGCCCCCAGGGGCCCTACGATGAAGCTTTCTTT; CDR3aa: CASSPQGPYDEAFF
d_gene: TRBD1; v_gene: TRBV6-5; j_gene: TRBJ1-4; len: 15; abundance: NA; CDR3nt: TGTGCCAGCAGTCAATCAGGGGGGACTAATGAAAAACTGTTTTTT; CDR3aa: CASSQSGGTNEKLFF
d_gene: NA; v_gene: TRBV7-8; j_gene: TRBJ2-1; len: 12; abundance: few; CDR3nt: TGTGCCAGCAGCTCCCCTAGGGGTGAGCAGTTCTTC; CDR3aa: CASSSPRGEQFF
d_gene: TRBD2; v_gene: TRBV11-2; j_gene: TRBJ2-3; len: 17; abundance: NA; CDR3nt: TGTGCCAGCAGCTTAGGCGGGGCTAGCGGTCGCACAGATACGCAGTATTTT; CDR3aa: CASSLGGASGRTDTQYF
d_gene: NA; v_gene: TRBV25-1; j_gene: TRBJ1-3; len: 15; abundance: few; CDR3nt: TGTGCCAGCAGTCCCTTCGGGGTTCCTGGAAACACCATATATTTT; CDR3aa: CASSPFGVPGNTIYF
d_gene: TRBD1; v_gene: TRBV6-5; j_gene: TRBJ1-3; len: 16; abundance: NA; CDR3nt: TGTGCCAGCAGTTATGGAACAGGGGGCTCTGGAAACACCATATATTTT; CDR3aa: CASSYGTGGSGNTIYF
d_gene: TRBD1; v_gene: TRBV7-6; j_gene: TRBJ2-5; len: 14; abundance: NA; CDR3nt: TGTGCCAGCAGCGCAAACAGGGGAAAAGAGACCCAGTACTTC; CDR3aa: CASSANRGKETQYF
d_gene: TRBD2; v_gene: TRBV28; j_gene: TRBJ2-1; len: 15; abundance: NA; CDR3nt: TGTGCCAGCAGTTCGCACCGGGGGGGATACAATGAGCAGTTCTTC; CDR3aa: CASSSHRGGYNEQFF
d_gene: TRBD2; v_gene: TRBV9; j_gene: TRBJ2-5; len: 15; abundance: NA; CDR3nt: TGTGCCAGCAGCGAAGGGACTAGCGGAAAAGAGACCCAGTACTTC; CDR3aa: CASSEGTSGKETQYF
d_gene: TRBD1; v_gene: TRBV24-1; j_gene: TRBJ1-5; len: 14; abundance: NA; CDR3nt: TGTGCCACCGGCGACGACAGGGACAATCAGCCCCAGCATTTT; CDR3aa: CATGDDRDNQPQHF
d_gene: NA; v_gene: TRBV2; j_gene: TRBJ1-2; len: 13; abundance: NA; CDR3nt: TGTGCCAGCAGGCTGGAGGGTTCTCATGGCTACACCTTC; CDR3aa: CASRLEGSHGYTF
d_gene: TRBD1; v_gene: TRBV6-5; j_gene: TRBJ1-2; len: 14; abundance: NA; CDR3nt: TGTGCCAGCAAGGGGGCGGGTATCGTGTATGGCTACACCTTC; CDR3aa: CASKGAGIVYGYTF
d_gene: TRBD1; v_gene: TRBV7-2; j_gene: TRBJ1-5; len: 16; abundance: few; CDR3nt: TGTGCCAGCAGCTTGCCGGGACAGGGCAGCAATCAGCCCCAGCATTTT; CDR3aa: CASSLPGQGSNQPQHF
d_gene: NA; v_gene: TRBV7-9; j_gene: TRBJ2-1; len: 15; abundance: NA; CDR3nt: TGTGCCAGCAGCTCCGGCAGGGTGCAGGGTAGTGAGCAGTTCTTC; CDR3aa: CASSSGRVQGSEQFF
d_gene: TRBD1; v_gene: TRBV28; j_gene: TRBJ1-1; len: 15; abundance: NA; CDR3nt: TGTGCCAGCAGTATTCCCAGGGGGCTGAACACTGAAGCTTTCTTT; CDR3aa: CASSIPRGLNTEAFF
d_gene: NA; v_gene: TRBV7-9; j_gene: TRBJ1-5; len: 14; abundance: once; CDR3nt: TGTGCCAGCAGCTGGGGCGGGGGTAATCAGCCCCAGCATTTT; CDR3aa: CASSWGGGNQPQHF
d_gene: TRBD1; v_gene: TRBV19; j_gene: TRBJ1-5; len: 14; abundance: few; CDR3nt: TGTGCCAGTAGTTGGGGGACAGTTAACCAGCCCCAGCATTTT; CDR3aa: CASSWGTVNQPQHF
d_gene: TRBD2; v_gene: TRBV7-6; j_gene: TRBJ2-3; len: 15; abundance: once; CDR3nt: TGTGCCAGCAGCCCCCAGCGGGGGGGCCGGAATACGCAGTATTTT; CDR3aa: CASSPQRGGRNTQYF
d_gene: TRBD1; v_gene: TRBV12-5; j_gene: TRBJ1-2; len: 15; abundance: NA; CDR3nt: TGTGCTAGTGGACTTCCTCCGGGACAGGGAAATGGCTACACCTTC; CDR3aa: CASGLPPGQGNGYTF
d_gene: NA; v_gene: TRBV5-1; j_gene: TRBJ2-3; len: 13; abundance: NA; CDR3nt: TGCGCCAGCAGCTTGTACCCCGCAGGGCCGCAGTATTTT; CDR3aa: CASSLYPAGPQYF
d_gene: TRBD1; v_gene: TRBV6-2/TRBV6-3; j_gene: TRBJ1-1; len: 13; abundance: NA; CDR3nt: TGTGCCAGCAGTCACGGGACAGGGGAGTGGGCTTTCTTT; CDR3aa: CASSHGTGEWAFF
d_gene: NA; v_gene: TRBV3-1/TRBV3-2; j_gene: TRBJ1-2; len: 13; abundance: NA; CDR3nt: TGTGCCAGCAGCCAACAACAGTTCTATGGCTACACCTTC; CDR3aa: CASSQQQFYGYTF
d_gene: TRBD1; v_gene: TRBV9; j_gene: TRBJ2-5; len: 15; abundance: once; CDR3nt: TGTGCCAGCAGCGTAGAAGGGGGCTTCCAAGAGACCCAGTACTTC; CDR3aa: CASSVEGGFQETQYF
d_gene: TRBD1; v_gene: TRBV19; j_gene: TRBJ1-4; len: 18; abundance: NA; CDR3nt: TGTGCCAGTAGTCAAATATCCCTACCGGGACAGGGAAGTGAAAAACTGTTTTTT; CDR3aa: CASSQISLPGQGSEKLFF
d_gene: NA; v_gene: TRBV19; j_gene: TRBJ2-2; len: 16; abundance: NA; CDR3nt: TGTGCCAGTTCCAGGCAGGGTGTCACAAACACCGGGGAGCTGTTTTTT; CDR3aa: CASSRQGVTNTGELFF
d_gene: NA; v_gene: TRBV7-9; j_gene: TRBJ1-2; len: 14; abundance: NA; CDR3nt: TGTGCCAGCAGCCCAGGGGCCTCTTCCTATGGCTACACCTTC; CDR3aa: CASSPGASSYGYTF
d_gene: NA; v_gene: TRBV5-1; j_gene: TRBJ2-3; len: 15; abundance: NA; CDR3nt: TGCGCCAGCAGCCTGACAGCGACCAGCACAGATACGCAGTATTTT; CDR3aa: CASSLTATSTDTQYF
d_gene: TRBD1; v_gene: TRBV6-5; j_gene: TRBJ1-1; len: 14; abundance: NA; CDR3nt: TGTGCCAGCAGACAGGGACAGGGGAACACTGAAGCTTTCTTT; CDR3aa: CASRQGQGNTEAFF
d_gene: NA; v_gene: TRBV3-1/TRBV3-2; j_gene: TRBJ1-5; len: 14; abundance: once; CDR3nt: TGTGCCAGCAGAAGTGCAGATAGCAATCAGCCCCAGCATTTT; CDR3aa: CASRSADSNQPQHF
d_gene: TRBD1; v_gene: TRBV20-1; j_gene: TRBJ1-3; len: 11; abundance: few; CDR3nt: TGCAGTGGGATGAGCGCAGGACAGGGACATTTT; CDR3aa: CSGMSAGQGHF